This T cell receptor beta chain was identified in a study of monozygotic twins with inflammatory bowel disease. Study findings and constraints: Patient repertoires may carry noise from differing immunosuppressive treatments.

As for this clonotype: Its target is not known.

Samples each yielded cDNA through eight separate reactions. UMIs that had a 6-nucleotide sample barcode were put in using template switching. Using the 5' RACE reads, TCRdb records one entry per CDR3 protein without DNA. Its listing shows fewer than 450,000 distinct CDR3 sequences. The CDR3 length is 13 residues. Germline V CDR1 and CDR2: LGHDT, YNNKEL (reference sequence). The receptor was isolated from a human donor with ulcerative colitis or Crohn's disease, or a healthy co-twin of an affected twin (not recorded which). The sequencing input was blood. This rearrangement joins TRBV3-1 to TRBJ2-3. This CDR3 is CASSQDPADTQYF.